One and the same sample provided the 20 T cell receptor beta chains below, sequenced in a study of T cells in Graves' hyperthyroidism and ophthalmopathy. The investigators amplified TCR beta CDR3 regions from RNA transcripts. The HTBI primer set served for first-round RT-PCR of the TCR CDR3. MiXCR, run by TCRdb on the multiplex PCR reads, gives a single entry per CDR3 protein. The table shows about 550,000 distinct CDR3 sequences, with more than 20% occurring only once. The specimen was blood. Receptors were obtained from a man younger than 30 with Graves' hyperthyroidism.

This clonotype came up a few times. CDR3 coding DNA: TGCGCCAGCAGCTTAGGGGGTTCGGCTTCCTACGAGCAGTACTTC. Its translation: CASSLGGSASYEQYF. The chain carries TRBV5-1 and TRBJ2-7; TRBD1 is a possible D gene (6 bases). Germline CDR1 is SGHRS and CDR2 is YFSETQ. V gave up 2 bases and J gave up 1 base, with 13 bases separating them. This CDR3 is built from 15 residues. Looking up the rest from reference TRBV5-1 and TRBJ2-7 gives the full variable domain: KAGVTQTPRYLIKTRGQQVTLSCSPISGHRSVSWYQQTPGQGLQFLFEYFSETQRNKGNFPGRFSGRQFSNSRSEMNVSTLELGDSALYLCASSLGGSASYEQYFGPGTRLTVT.

This sequence joins TRBV12-3 or TRBV12-4 and TRBJ1-5; a possible D gene is TRBD1 (5 bases). Trimming stripped 3 bases from V and 5 bases from J, with 11 bases between. The CDR3 has 14 residues. CDR3 loop: CASSFGSGHQPQHF. The CDR3 region has the DNA TGTGCCAGCAGTTTCGGCTCAGGGCATCAGCCCCAGCATTTT.

This clonotype was seen a few times. The chain has TRBV6-2 or TRBV6-3 and TRBJ1-1; 7 nucleotides agree with TRBD1. Unmatched junction bases numbered 19, after V lost 10 bases and J lost 2 bases. Germline CDR1 reads MNHEY; CDR2 reads SVGEGT. The CDR3 totals 17 residues. In nucleotides, the CDR3 is TGTGCCATCCTTAGGAGGGAAGGGGGCTCTGGCAACACTGAAGCTTTCTTT. Amino acid sequence: CAILRREGGSGNTEAFF.

V is TRBV15 and J is TRBJ2-1; D possibly corresponds to TRBD2 (7 bases). This CDR3 is 16 amino acids long. V lost 0 bases and J lost 8, with 17 bases in between. In germline, CDR1 is LNHNV, CDR2 YYDKDF (reference sequence). The CDR3 region has the DNA TGTGCCACCAGCAGAGATCGAGGGGGGGGGCCCGATGAGCAGTTCTTC. Translation: CATSRDRGGGPDEQFF. Full variable domain (outside the CDR3, taken from reference TRBV15 and TRBJ2-1): DAMVIQNPRYQVTQFGKPVTLSCSQTLNHNVMYWYQQKSSQAPKLLFHYYDKDFNNEADTPDNFQSRRPNTSFCFLDIRSPGLGDTAMYLCATSRDRGGGPDEQFFGPGTRLTVL.

This rearrangement joins TRBV6-5 to TRBJ2-4, with D maybe TRBD2 (5 bases). Germline V gene data show CDR1 as MNHEY and CDR2 as SVGAGI. The V and J ends lost 3 bases and 2 bases respectively, with 14 bases between them. The CDR3 extends over 16 amino acids. In DNA, the CDR3 is TGTGCCAGCAGTTATCACCCCAGCGGCTCCAAAAACATTCAGTACTTC. This sequence encodes CASSYHPSGSKNIQYF.

This clonotype was counted many times. The V call is TRBV20-1, the J call TRBJ2-7; a weak D match, TRBD1 (5 bases). CDR1 DFQATT and CDR2 SNEGSKA come from the germline V gene (reference sequence). V was cut by 3 bases and J by 0 bases, with 12 bases left in between. This CDR3 contains 14 residues. The CDR3: CSASIGHRSYEQYF. CDR3 nucleotide sequence: TGCAGTGCTAGTATAGGACACCGCTCCTACGAGCAGTACTTC.

This clonotype was seen just once. The CDR3 protein is CASSLARGEYRYEQYF. As DNA, the CDR3 is TGTGCCAGCAGTTTGGCTAGAGGAGAGTATCGGTACGAGCAGTACTTC. The chain uses TRBV28 and TRBJ2-7, with unresolved D. CDR1 and CDR2 from the germline V gene are MDHEN and SYDVKM. This CDR3 has 16 residues. Trimming stripped 3 bases from V and 4 bases from J, with 19 bases between.

The sample holds many counts of this clonotype. The genes are TRBV6-5 and TRBJ2-5; 8 bases match TRBD1. CDR1 MNHEY and CDR2 SVGAGI come from the germline V gene. CDR3 length: 15 residues. V was clipped by 11 bases and J by 2 bases; unmatched bases: 13. The CDR3, as DNA: TGTGCCCGCAAGGACAGGGTCGATACTCAAGAGACCCAGTACTTC. Amino acid sequence: CARKDRVDTQETQYF.

This clonotype was detected only a few times. The chain joins TRBV11-2 to TRBJ2-2; D perhaps matches TRBD1 (5 bases). Germline values: CDR1 SGHAT, CDR2 FQNNGV. The CDR3 is 19 amino acids. Trimming stripped 1 base from V and 0 bases from J, with 18 bases between. CDR3: CASSLVFSVDRPNTGELFF. DNA for the CDR3: TGTGCCAGCAGCTTAGTATTTTCGGTTGACAGACCGAACACCGGGGAGCTGTTTTTT.

There are many counts of this clonotype. V usage is TRBV20-1 and J usage is TRBJ2-7, with a weak D call TRBD1 (5 bases). The length of the CDR3 is 16 residues. Trimming shortened V by 0 bases and J by 4 bases, and 19 bases separated the two germline ends. Germline V gene sequence: CDR1 DFQATT, CDR2 SNEGSKA (reference sequence). The CDR3 region has the DNA TGCAGTGCTAGAGATCCTTTAGACAGTCTTGGATACGAGCAGTACTTC. It codes for CSARDPLDSLGYEQYF.

This clonotype has a count of ten or more. V and J are TRBV7-6 and TRBJ2-7; D is perhaps TRBD1 or TRBD2 (7 bases each). This CDR3 has 15 amino acids. Trimming shortened V by 1 base and J by 5 bases, and 15 bases separated the two germline ends. Germline lookup yields CDR1 SGHVS and CDR2 FNYEAQ. The CDR3 DNA reads TGTGCCAGCAGCTTAGACAGGGGAGGGTTGAACGAGCAGTACTTC. Protein: CASSLDRGGLNEQYF. Full variable domain (missing parts from reference TRBV7-6 and TRBJ2-7): GAGVSQSPRYKVTKRGQDVALRCDPISGHVSLYWYRQALGQGPEFLTYFNYEAQQDKSGLPNDRFSAERPEGSISTLTIQRTEQRDSAMYRCASSLDRGGLNEQYFGPGTRLTVT.

On this clonotype itself: The junction does not match germline at one end; this may be a read error. This chain connects TRBV6-1 to TRBJ1-5, with TRBD1 as a possible D gene (6 bases). Germline V lookup: CDR1 MNHNS, CDR2 SASEGT. CDR3 length: 16 amino acids. The CDR3 DNA sequence: TGTGCCAGCAAGCCCCTATCAGGGGTCGGCAGTCAGCCTCAGCATTTT. Translation gives CASKPLSGVGSQPQHF.

The rearrangement links TRBV28 to TRBJ1-5; possibly TRBD1 for D (6 bases). CDR1 is MDHEN and CDR2 is SYDVKM in the germline V gene. Trimming left V 5 bases short and J 6 bases short, with 17 bases between. This CDR3 spans 15 amino acids. This CDR3 is CASSGDTPPGQPQHF. The CDR3 DNA follows: TGTGCCAGCAGTGGGGACACCCCCCCGGGTCAGCCCCAGCATTTT.

There are many counts of this clonotype. The rearrangement joins TRBV27 to TRBJ1-1; D unresolved. The CDR3 spans 16 residues. Germline CDR1 and CDR2: MNHEY and SMNVEV (reference sequence). Trimming took 0 bases from V and 1 from J, leaving 12 bases between them. The CDR3 DNA reads TGTGCCAGCAGTTTATCGAGGTACGGTCAGAACACTGAAGCTTTCTTT. It yields the protein CASSLSRYGQNTEAFF.

This clonotype was observed a few times. The chain carries TRBV7-8 and TRBJ2-7, with 7 positions matching TRBD2. V was pared by 7 bases and J by 5 bases, with 8 bases of the junction left unmatched. The CDR3 is 13 amino acids. Germline-derived CDR1 and CDR2 are SGHVS and FQNEAQ. The CDR3 protein is CASKRGLSNEQYF. The DNA for the CDR3 is TGTGCCAGCAAGCGGGGCCTGAGCAACGAGCAGTACTTC.

The rearrangement joins TRBV30 to TRBJ1-5, with TRBD1 matching 7 bases. The germline gives CDR1 GTSNPN, CDR2 SVGIG (reference sequence). J gave up 2 bases and V 1 base, and 8 bases lay outside the gene matches. This CDR3 is built from 16 residues. This chain's CDR3 is CAWSDDTGVGNQPQHF. As DNA, the CDR3 is TGTGCCTGGAGTGATGATACAGGGGTTGGCAATCAGCCCCAGCATTTT.

This clonotype was seen at least ten times. The chain uses TRBV6-1 and TRBJ2-7; unclear D gene. The CDR3 loop spans 14 amino acids. Between the trimmed V and J ends, which lost 8 bases and 3 bases, there was a span of 17 bases. CDR1 MNHNS and CDR2 SASEGT come from the germline V gene. DNA for the CDR3: TGTGCCAGCGCCCGGGCCGTCCTAAACTACGAGCAGTACTTC. This gives the protein CASARAVLNYEQYF.

The rearrangement joins TRBV7-9 to TRBJ2-5; no clear D gene. The CDR3 length is 14 residues. Germline CDR1 reads SEHNR; CDR2 reads FQNEAQ (reference sequence). Trimming pared 5 bases from V and 5 bases from J, leaving 15 bases between. The DNA for the CDR3 is TGTGCCAGCAGCCCTACCCATTTCGCGGAGACCCAGTACTTC. Translating it yields CASSPTHFAETQYF.

This clonotype was seen many times. The V and J genes are TRBV28 and TRBJ1-2, with 8 nucleotides matching TRBD1. Germline V lookup: CDR1 MDHEN, CDR2 SYDVKM. The CDR3 contains 16 residues. V dropped 6 bases and J dropped 5; count of bases not matched to a gene: 14. This chain's CDR3 is CASRDLTDRESYGYTF. Here the CDR3 DNA reads TGTGCCAGCAGGGACCTGACGGACAGGGAGTCTTATGGCTACACCTTC.

This CDR3 is CSARDPNHGSYTEAFF. CDR3 nucleotide sequence: TGCAGTGCTAGAGATCCGAATCATGGGTCCTACACTGAAGCTTTCTTT. V is TRBV20-1 and J is TRBJ1-1; D uncertain. Trimming stripped 0 bases from V and 3 bases from J, with 17 bases between. Germline V gives CDR1 DFQATT, CDR2 SNEGSKA (reference sequence). This CDR3 contains 16 residues.